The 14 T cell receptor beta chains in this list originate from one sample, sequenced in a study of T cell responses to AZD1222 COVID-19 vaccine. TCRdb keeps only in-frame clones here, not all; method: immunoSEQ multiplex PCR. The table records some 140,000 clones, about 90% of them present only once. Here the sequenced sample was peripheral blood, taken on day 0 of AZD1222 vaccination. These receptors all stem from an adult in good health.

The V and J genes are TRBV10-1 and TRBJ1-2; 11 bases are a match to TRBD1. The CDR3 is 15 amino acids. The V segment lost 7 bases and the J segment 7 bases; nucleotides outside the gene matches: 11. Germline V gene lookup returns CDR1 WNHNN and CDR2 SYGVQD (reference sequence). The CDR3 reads CASTRTGGFYFGYTF. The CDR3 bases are TGCGCCAGCACAAGGACAGGGGGCTTCTATTTTGGCTACACCTTC.

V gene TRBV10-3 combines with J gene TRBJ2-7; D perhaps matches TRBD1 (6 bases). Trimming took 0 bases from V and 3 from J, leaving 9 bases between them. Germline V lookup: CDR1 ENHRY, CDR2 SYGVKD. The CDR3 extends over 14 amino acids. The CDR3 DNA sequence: TGTGCCATCAGTGAGTCCCTGGACAGCTACGAGCAGTACTTC. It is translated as CAISESLDSYEQYF.

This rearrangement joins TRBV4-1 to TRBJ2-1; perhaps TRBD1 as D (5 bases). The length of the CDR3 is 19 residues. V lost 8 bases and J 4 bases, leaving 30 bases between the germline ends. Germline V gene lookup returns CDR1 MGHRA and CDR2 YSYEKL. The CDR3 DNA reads TGCGCCAGCGCCACAATCAATACCGCCAAAAGGGGTCGGTACAATGAGCAGTTCTTC. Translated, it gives CASATINTAKRGRYNEQFF.

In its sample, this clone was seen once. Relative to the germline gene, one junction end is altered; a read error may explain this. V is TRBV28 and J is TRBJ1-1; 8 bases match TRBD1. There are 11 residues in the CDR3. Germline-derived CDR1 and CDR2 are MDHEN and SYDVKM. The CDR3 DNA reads TGCCGGACAGGGATGAACACTGAAGCTTTCTTT. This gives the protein CRTGMNTEAFF.

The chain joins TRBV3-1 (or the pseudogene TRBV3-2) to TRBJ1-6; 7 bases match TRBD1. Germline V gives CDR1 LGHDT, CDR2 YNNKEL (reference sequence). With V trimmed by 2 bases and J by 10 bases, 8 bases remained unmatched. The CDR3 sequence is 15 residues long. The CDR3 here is CASSQLDRVASPLHF. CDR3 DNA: TGTGCCAGCAGCCAACTCGACAGGGTGGCGTCACCCCTCCACTTT.

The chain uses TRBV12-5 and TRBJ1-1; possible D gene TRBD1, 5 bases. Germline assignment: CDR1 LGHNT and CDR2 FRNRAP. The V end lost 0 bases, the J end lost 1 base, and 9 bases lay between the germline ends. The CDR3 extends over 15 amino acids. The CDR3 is CASGLVPTENTEAFF. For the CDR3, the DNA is TGTGCTAGTGGTTTGGTACCGACAGAGAACACTGAAGCTTTCTTT.

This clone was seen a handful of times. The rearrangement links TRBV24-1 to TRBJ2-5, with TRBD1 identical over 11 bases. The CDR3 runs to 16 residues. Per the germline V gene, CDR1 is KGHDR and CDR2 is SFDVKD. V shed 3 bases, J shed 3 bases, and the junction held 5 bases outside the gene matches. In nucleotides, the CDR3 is TGTGCCACCAGTGATCGGACAGGGGGCACGAAAGAGACCCAGTACTTC. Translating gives CATSDRTGGTKETQYF.

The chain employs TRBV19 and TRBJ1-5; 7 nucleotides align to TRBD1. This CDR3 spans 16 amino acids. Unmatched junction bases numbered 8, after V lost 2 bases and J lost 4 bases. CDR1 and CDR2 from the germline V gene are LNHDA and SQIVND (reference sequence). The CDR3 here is CASSIRWDSGNQPQHF. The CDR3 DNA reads TGTGCCAGTAGTATAAGATGGGACAGTGGAAATCAGCCCCAGCATTTT. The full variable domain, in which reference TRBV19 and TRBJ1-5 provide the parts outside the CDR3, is DGGITQSPKYLFRKEGQNVTLSCEQNLNHDAMYWYRQDPGQGLRLIYYSQIVNDFQKGDIAEGYSVSREKKESFPLTVTSAQKNPTAFYLCASSIRWDSGNQPQHFGDGTRLSIL.

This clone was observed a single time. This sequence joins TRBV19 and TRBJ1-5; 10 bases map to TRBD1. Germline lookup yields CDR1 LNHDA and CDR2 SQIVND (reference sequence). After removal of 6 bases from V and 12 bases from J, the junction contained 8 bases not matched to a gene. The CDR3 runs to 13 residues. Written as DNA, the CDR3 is TGTGCCAGTAGCGGGACAGGGGATTTGATCCAGCATTTT. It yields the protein CASSGTGDLIQHF.

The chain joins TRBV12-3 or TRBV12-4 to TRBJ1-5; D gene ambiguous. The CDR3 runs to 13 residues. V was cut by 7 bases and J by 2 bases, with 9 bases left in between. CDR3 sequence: CASTLGGNQPQHF. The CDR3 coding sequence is TGTGCCAGCACCCTCGGCGGCAATCAGCCCCAGCATTTT.

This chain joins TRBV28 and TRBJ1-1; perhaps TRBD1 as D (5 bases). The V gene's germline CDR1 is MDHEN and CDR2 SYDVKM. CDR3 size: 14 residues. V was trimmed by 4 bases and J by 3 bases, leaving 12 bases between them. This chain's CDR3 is CASSSPGTYTEAFF. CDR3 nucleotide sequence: TGTGCCAGCAGTTCGCCCGGGACTTACACTGAAGCTTTCTTT.

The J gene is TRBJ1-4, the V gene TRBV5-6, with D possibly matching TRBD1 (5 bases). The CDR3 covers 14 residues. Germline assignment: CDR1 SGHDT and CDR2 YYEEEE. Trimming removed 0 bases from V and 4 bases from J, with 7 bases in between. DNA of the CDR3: TGTGCCAGCAGCTTGGGACAGTATAATGAAAAACTGTTTTTT. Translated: CASSLGQYNEKLFF.

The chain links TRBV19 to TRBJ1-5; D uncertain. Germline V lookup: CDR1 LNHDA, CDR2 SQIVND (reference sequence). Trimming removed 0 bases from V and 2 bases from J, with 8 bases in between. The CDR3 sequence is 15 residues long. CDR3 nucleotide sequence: TGTGCCAGTAGTATAGAGGGTCGGGGCAATCAGCCCCAGCATTTT. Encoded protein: CASSIEGRGNQPQHF.

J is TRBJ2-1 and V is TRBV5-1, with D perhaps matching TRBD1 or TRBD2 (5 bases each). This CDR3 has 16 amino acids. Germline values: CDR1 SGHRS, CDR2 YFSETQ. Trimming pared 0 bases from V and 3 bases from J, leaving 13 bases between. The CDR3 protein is CASSLGLSGLYNEQFF. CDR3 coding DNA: TGCGCCAGCAGCTTGGGCCTATCGGGGCTCTACAATGAGCAGTTCTTC.